This T cell receptor (beta chain) comes out of a study of neurological immune-mediated disorders. Findings and limits, study-wide: According to phylogenetic grouping, one related-CDR3 cluster, a possible signature, contained the repertoires of 18 of 34 multiple sclerosis patients. HTLV-1-associated myelopathy had the most TCR clonal expansion, and multiple sclerosis had the least, less than healthy controls.

This clonotype was seen many times. Its antigen is not known. Synthesis of cDNA was accomplished via 5'RACE employing 10-nucleotide random UMIs. MiXCR was run by TCRdb on the 5' RACE reads, yielding one entry per CDR3 protein. The sample contains around 69,000 distinct CDR3 sequences, around 3.1% of which appear only once. What was sequenced was PBMCs. This TCR came from a man aged 40-49 years with multiple sclerosis.

CDR3 sequence (DNA): TGTGCCAGCAGCCTATTGGGACAGGGGTATGAGCAGTTCTTC. It specifies CASSLLGQGYEQFF. The chain employs TRBV2 and TRBJ2-1; 10 bases line up with TRBD1. Looked up from germline, CDR1 is SNHLY and CDR2 is FYNNEI. The CDR3 length is 14 residues. Losses at the gene ends were 6 bases for V and 8 bases for J; bases not matched to a gene: 7. The whole variable domain, remainder taken from reference TRBV2 and TRBJ2-1, is EPEVTQTPSHQVTQMGQEVILRCVPISNHLYFYWYRQILGQKVEFLVSFYNNEISEKSEIFDDQFSVERPDGSNFTLKIRSTKLEDSAMYFCASSLLGQGYEQFFGPGTRLTVL.